This TCR beta chain was retrieved from a study of T cells in Graves' hyperthyroidism and ophthalmopathy. Study at large: Peripheral blood draws took place at initial diagnosis, ahead of any treatment.

This clonotype was counted at least ten times. Its antigen is unidentified. From germline, CDR1 is SGHTA and CDR2 FQGNSA. V gave up 3 bases and J gave up 0 bases, with 5 bases separating them. This CDR3 has 13 residues. Amplified TCR beta CDR3 regions derived from RNA transcripts. During a first-round RT-PCR of the TCR CDR3, the HTBI primer set was used. TCRdb independently ran MiXCR on the multiplex PCR reads; one entry per CDR3 protein. The sample carries about 520,000 distinct CDR3 sequences, around 24% recorded once. Patients with uncontrolled infections, other autoimmune diseases, pregnancy or lactation were excluded. Study results and limitations: A median about 6.2 months before onset, the model predicted ophthalmopathy.

Sample: blood. This sequence joins TRBV7-2 and TRBJ1-1, with D hard to call. The receptor was derived from a woman aged 30 to 39 with Graves' ophthalmopathy. CDR3 sequence reads: CASSLYLNTEAFF. The DNA of the CDR3 is TGTGCCAGCAGCTTGTATCTGAACACTGAAGCTTTCTTT.